Each of the 23 T cell receptor beta chains below was sequenced from the same sample in a study of cytomegalovirus exposure and HLA in healthy donors. PCR amplification relied on 60 Vbeta primers (plus 13 Jbeta primers). The repertoire was sequenced with immunoSEQ multiplex PCR; TCRdb's copy has only in-frame clones and lacks some. In the table there are around 200,000 clones, around 83% of which are singletons. Sequenced: PBMCs. The receptors here all came from a woman in her thirties or forties in good health and CMV-seronegative.

The CDR3 DNA reads as TGTGCCTGCGGAGGGGCTAGCGGTTACGAGCAGTACTTC. It is translated as CACGGASGYEQYF. J is TRBJ2-7 and V is TRBV30; 7 positions match TRBD2. The CDR3 totals 13 residues. Germline V CDR1 and CDR2: GTSNPN, SVGIG (reference sequence). Trimming cost V 6 bases and J 4 bases; bases outside gene matches: 9.

The chain combines TRBV11-2 with TRBJ1-3; D remains unclear. Trimming left V 1 base short and J 0 bases short, with 10 bases between. The CDR3 totals 16 residues. CDR1 and CDR2 (germline): SGHAT, FQNNGV. Here the CDR3 DNA reads TGTGCCAGCAGCTTAGCCCTGGGCAGCTCTGGAAACACCATATATTTT. It encodes CASSLALGSSGNTIYF.

The DNA of the CDR3 is TGCGCCAGCAGCCGTTTCGGGACTAGCGGCTACGAGCAGTACTTC. Its translation is CASSRFGTSGYEQYF. The chain employs TRBV5-1 and TRBJ2-7, with 11 bases matching TRBD2. This CDR3 comprises 15 residues. With V trimmed by 4 bases and J by 3 bases, 6 bases remained unmatched. Germline CDR1 is SGHRS and CDR2 is YFSETQ.

The chain is built from TRBV6-1 and TRBJ1-4, with 7 bases that match TRBD1. This CDR3 spans 14 amino acids. Losses at the gene ends were 7 bases for V and 5 bases for J; bases not matched to a gene: 7. Germline CDR1 MNHNS, CDR2 SASEGT. CDR3 loop: CASTTGQSNEKLFF. The DNA for the CDR3 is TGTGCCAGCACCACGGGACAGTCAAATGAAAAACTGTTTTTT.

This clone was detected once. The chain carries TRBV29-1 and TRBJ2-2; 8 positions agree with TRBD1. V lost 5 bases and J lost 0; bases outside the gene matches: 2. Germline-derived CDR1 and CDR2 are SQVTM and ANQGSEA. The CDR3 extends over 14 amino acids. CDR3 protein: CSVWTGSNTGELFF. The CDR3 DNA follows: TGCAGCGTTTGGACAGGGTCGAACACCGGGGAGCTGTTTTTT.

The chain carries TRBV7-9 and TRBJ2-3; 7 bases map to TRBD2. Looked up from germline, CDR1 is SEHNR and CDR2 is FQNEAQ (reference sequence). The V and J ends lost 2 bases and 0 bases, in that order; junction bases with no gene match: 8. The CDR3 spans 17 residues. The CDR3 sequence: CASSLSNRGVSTDTQYF. The CDR3 DNA is TGTGCCAGCAGCTTATCCAACCGGGGGGTTAGCACAGATACGCAGTATTTT. Looking up the rest from reference TRBV7-9 and TRBJ2-3 gives the full variable domain: DTGVSQNPRHKITKRGQNVTFRCDPISEHNRLYWYRQTLGQGPEFLTYFQNEAQLEKSRLLSDRFSAERPKGSFSTLEIQRTEQGDSAMYLCASSLSNRGVSTDTQYFGPGTRLTVL.

V usage is TRBV7-9 and J usage is TRBJ1-1, with D possibly matching TRBD1 (5 bases). Looked up from germline, CDR1 is SEHNR and CDR2 is FQNEAQ (reference sequence). Trimming took off 5 bases at V and 0 bases at J, with 7 bases between the two ends. This CDR3 comprises 13 residues. The CDR3 DNA follows: TGTGCCAGCAGCGTGGACATGAACACTGAAGCTTTCTTT. This translates into CASSVDMNTEAFF. Using reference TRBV7-9 and TRBJ1-1 for the parts outside the CDR3, the full variable domain is DTGVSQNPRHKITKRGQNVTFRCDPISEHNRLYWYRQTLGQGPEFLTYFQNEAQLEKSRLLSDRFSAERPKGSFSTLEIQRTEQGDSAMYLCASSVDMNTEAFFGQGTRLTVV.

The gene calls are TRBV19 and TRBJ2-3; 9 bases fit TRBD1. CDR3 size: 16 residues. Germline lookup yields CDR1 LNHDA and CDR2 SQIVND (reference sequence). The V gene end was trimmed by 4 bases and the J gene end by 4 bases; junction bases not matched to a gene: 9. DNA of the CDR3: TGTGCCAGTAGTAATCCGGGACAGGGCGTGGCAGATACGCAGTATTTT. Its translation is CASSNPGQGVADTQYF.

A note on this clone: The germline gene is not matched at one end of the junction; a read error may be the cause. Other DNA sequences in this sample translate to the same CDR3. The genes are TRBV27 and TRBJ2-6; 10 nucleotides line up with TRBD1. CDR1 is MNHEY and CDR2 is SMNVEV in the germline V gene (reference sequence). This CDR3 has 16 residues. CDR3 nucleotides: TGTGCCAGCAGTAGACAGGGGGCTGGTGGGGCCAACGTTCTGACTTTC. Its protein product is CASSRQGAGGANVLTF.

The chain links TRBV7-2 to TRBJ2-5; D may be TRBD1 (5 bases). CDR3 length: 14 residues. The V gene lost 5 bases and the J gene lost 4 bases, with 14 bases spanning the gap. Germline V gives CDR1 SGHTA, CDR2 FQGNSA. The CDR3 nucleotides read TGTGCCAGCAGCCCCCGCAGGGTTGGAGAGACCCAGTACTTC. This encodes CASSPRRVGETQYF.

This clone was seen only a few times. V is TRBV2 and J is TRBJ2-2, with a weak D call TRBD2 (6 bases). V was clipped by 6 bases and J by 7 bases, with 18 bases between them. The germline V gene has CDR1 SNHLY and CDR2 FYNNEI. The CDR3 runs to 15 residues. CDR3 sequence: CASSPGLPISGELFF. DNA of the CDR3: TGTGCCAGCAGCCCGGGACTCCCTATTAGCGGGGAGCTGTTTTTT.

Comments on this clone: The sample holds other DNA sequences that translate to the same CDR3. The rearrangement joins TRBV29-1 to TRBJ1-2, with a weak D call TRBD1 (6 bases). The germline V gene encodes CDR1 SQVTM and CDR2 ANQGSEA. The CDR3 has 12 amino acids. V was clipped by 3 bases and J by 8 bases, with 13 bases between them. The CDR3 coding sequence is TGCAGCGTTGAGGTGGGGGCGCGGGGCTACACCTTC. It codes for CSVEVGARGYTF.

The V call is TRBV19, the J call TRBJ2-7, with 11 bases that match TRBD1. Germline-derived CDR1 and CDR2 are LNHDA and SQIVND (reference sequence). CDR3 length equals 15 residues. The J segment lost 3 bases and the V segment lost 5 bases, leaving 6 bases of the junction unmatched. CDR3 amino acids: CASSARTGGFYEQYF. CDR3 DNA sequence: TGTGCCAGTAGTGCCCGGACAGGGGGCTTCTACGAGCAGTACTTC.

The J gene is TRBJ2-3, the V gene TRBV25-1; 10 bases are a match to TRBD2. Germline V gene data show CDR1 as MGHDK and CDR2 as SYGVNS. With V trimmed by 2 bases and J by 4 bases, 6 bases remained unmatched. This CDR3 has 16 residues. In DNA form, the CDR3 reads TGTGCCAGCAGTGAACAGAGGCTAGCGGGAGCAGATACGCAGTATTTT. Its protein product is CASSEQRLAGADTQYF.

The chain uses TRBV4-1 and TRBJ1-1; D call uncertain. V was pared by 5 bases and J by 0 bases, with 10 bases between. CDR1 MGHRA and CDR2 YSYEKL come from the germline V gene. This CDR3 spans 14 amino acids. The CDR3 DNA reads as TGCGCCAGCAGCTCCAGTACTATGAACACTGAAGCTTTCTTT. Protein product: CASSSSTMNTEAFF.

V and J are TRBV2 and TRBJ1-5; D remains ambiguous. The V gene lost 4 bases and the J gene lost 7 bases, with 11 bases spanning the gap. Germline-derived CDR1 and CDR2 are SNHLY and FYNNEI. The CDR3 extends over 13 amino acids. Here the CDR3 reads CASSVDMWQPQHF. CDR3 DNA: TGTGCCAGCAGTGTAGATATGTGGCAGCCCCAGCATTTT.

The chain recombines TRBV19 with TRBJ1-2; no firm D call. The CDR3 loop spans 13 amino acids. V was trimmed by 7 bases and J by 11 bases, leaving 20 bases between them. Germline CDR1 LNHDA, CDR2 SQIVND (reference sequence). CDR3 amino acids: CASKGRVAQHYTF. In DNA form, the CDR3 reads TGTGCCAGTAAAGGGCGGGTTGCCCAGCATTACACCTTC.

This chain joins TRBV29-1 and TRBJ2-7, with 9 bases fitting TRBD2. V dropped 6 bases and J dropped 3; count of bases not matched to a gene: 9. Germline V gene lookup returns CDR1 SQVTM and CDR2 ANQGSEA. The length of the CDR3 is 14 residues. The CDR3 coding sequence is TGCAGCGTATTCCAAGCGGGAGGATACTACGAGCAGTACTTC. Translation: CSVFQAGGYYEQYF.

In DNA, the CDR3 is TGCGCCAGCAGCTTAAACTGGGACAGGGGGCTAATGAACACTGAAGCTTTCTTT. Residues: CASSLNWDRGLMNTEAFF. V is TRBV5-1 and J is TRBJ1-1, with 12 positions matching TRBD1. With 2 bases clipped from V and 0 bases from J, the junction kept 8 bases outside the gene matches. In germline, CDR1 is SGHRS, CDR2 YFSETQ. The CDR3 is 18 residues long.

The chain is built from TRBV14 and TRBJ2-5, with TRBD1 matching over 9 bases. V dropped 6 bases and J dropped 4; count of bases not matched to a gene: 9. This CDR3 is built from 15 residues. The germline V gene encodes CDR1 SGHDN and CDR2 FVKESK. This CDR3 reads CASSEITGGLETQYF. The CDR3 DNA is TGTGCCAGCAGTGAGATTACAGGGGGCCTAGAGACCCAGTACTTC.

The chain couples TRBV19 to TRBJ2-2; D might be TRBD2 (6 bases). The CDR3 covers 15 residues. Trimming shortened V by 3 bases and J by 5 bases, and 13 bases separated the two germline ends. The V gene's germline CDR1 is LNHDA and CDR2 SQIVND (reference sequence). The CDR3 reads CASSMAAGRTGELFF. CDR3 nucleotide sequence: TGTGCCAGTAGTATGGCGGCGGGACGTACCGGGGAGCTGTTTTTT.

The gene calls are TRBV7-9 and TRBJ2-2; D is unclear. Germline values: CDR1 SEHNR, CDR2 FQNEAQ (reference sequence). CDR3 length: 15 amino acids. V lost 1 base and J lost 6, with 12 bases in between. CDR3 nucleotide sequence: TGTGCCAGCAGCTTAGGAGTACTTGTGTCCGGGGAGCTGTTTTTT. It codes for CASSLGVLVSGELFF.

A single count supports this clone. The chain combines TRBV18 with TRBJ2-7; 14 nucleotides agree with TRBD2. The V and J ends lost 3 bases and 7 bases, in that order; junction bases with no gene match: 11. The CDR3 sequence is 17 residues long. The germline V gene encodes CDR1 KGHSH and CDR2 LQKENI. The CDR3 coding sequence is TGTGCCAGCTCACCCCAACCGGGACTAGCGGGAGTAGAAGAGCAGTACTTC. Amino acids: CASSPQPGLAGVEEQYF. The whole variable domain, filled in from reference TRBV18 and TRBJ2-7, reads NAGVMQNPRHLVRRRGQEARLRCSPMKGHSHVYWYRQLPEEGLKFMVYLQKENIIDESGMPKERFSAEFPKEGPSILRIQQVVRGDSAAYFCASSPQPGLAGVEEQYFGPGTRLTVT.